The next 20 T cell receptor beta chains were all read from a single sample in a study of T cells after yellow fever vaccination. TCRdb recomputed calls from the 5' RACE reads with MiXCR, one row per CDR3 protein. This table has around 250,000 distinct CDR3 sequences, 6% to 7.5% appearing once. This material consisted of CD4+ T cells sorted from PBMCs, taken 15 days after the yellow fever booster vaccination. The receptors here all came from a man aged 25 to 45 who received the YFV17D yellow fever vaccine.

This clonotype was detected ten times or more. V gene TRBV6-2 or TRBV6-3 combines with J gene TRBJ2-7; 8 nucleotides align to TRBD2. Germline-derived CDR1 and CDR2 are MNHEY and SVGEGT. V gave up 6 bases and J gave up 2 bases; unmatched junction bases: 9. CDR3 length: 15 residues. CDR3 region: CASSPSGRGTYEQYF. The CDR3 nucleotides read TGTGCCAGCAGCCCAAGCGGGAGAGGGACCTACGAGCAGTACTTC.

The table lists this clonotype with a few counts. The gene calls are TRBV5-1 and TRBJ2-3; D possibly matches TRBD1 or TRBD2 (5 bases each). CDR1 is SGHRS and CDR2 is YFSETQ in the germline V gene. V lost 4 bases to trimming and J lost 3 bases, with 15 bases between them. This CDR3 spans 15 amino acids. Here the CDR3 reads CASSPGPRGTDTQYF. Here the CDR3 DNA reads TGCGCCAGCAGCCCGGGACCTAGAGGGACAGATACGCAGTATTTT.

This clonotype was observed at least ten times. The CDR3 nucleotides are TGCAGTGCTGACAGGGGGGGAACTAGCGGGAGGGGGAATGAGCAGTTCTTC. It encodes CSADRGGTSGRGNEQFF. The gene calls are TRBV20-1 and TRBJ2-1; 13 bases are shared with TRBD2. CDR1 DFQATT and CDR2 SNEGSKA come from the germline V gene (reference sequence). J was trimmed by 7 bases and V by 5 bases; bases with no gene match: 14. The length of the CDR3 is 17 residues.

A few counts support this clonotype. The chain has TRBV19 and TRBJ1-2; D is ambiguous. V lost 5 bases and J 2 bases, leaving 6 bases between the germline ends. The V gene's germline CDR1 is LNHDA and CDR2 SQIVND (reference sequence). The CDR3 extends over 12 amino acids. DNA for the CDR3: TGTGCCAGTAGTGAACAGAACTATGGCTACACCTTC. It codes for CASSEQNYGYTF.

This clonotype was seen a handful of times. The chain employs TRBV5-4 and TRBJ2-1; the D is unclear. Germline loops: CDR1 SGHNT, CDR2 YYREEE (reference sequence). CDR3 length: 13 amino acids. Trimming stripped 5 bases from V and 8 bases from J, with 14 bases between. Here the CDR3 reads CASRPGSGDEQFF. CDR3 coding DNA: TGTGCCAGCAGACCCGGGTCGGGTGATGAGCAGTTCTTC. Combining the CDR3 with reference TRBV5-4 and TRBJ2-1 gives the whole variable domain ETGVTQSPTHLIKTRGQQVTLRCSSQSGHNTVSWYQQALGQGPQFIFQYYREEENGRGNFPPRFSGLQFPNYSSELNVNALELDDSALYLCASRPGSGDEQFFGPGTRLTVL.

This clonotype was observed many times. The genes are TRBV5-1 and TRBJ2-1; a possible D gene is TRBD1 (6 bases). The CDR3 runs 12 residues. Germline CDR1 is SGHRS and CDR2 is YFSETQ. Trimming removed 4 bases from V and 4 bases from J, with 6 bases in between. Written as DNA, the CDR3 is TGCGCCAGCAGCCAGGGGTACAATGAGCAGTTCTTC. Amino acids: CASSQGYNEQFF.

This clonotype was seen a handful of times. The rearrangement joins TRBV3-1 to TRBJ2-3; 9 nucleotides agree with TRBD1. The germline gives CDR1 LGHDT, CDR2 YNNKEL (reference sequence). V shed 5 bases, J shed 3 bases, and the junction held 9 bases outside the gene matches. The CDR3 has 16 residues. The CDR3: CASSYSGTGKTDTQYF. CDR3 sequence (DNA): TGTGCCAGCAGCTACTCCGGGACAGGGAAAACAGATACGCAGTATTTT.

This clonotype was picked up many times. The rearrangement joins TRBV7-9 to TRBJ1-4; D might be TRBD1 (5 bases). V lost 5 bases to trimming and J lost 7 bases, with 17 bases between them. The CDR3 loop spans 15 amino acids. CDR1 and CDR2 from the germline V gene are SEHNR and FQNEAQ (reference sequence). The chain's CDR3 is CASSTGPTLSEKLFF. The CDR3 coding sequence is TGTGCCAGCAGCACAGGACCCACCTTAAGTGAAAAACTGTTTTTT.

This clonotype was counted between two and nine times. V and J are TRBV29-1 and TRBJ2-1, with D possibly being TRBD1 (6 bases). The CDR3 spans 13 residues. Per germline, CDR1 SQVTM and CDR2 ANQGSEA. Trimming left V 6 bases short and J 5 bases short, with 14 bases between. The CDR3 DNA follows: TGCAGCGTGCTGGACAGTTGGGACAATGAGCAGTTCTTC. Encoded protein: CSVLDSWDNEQFF.

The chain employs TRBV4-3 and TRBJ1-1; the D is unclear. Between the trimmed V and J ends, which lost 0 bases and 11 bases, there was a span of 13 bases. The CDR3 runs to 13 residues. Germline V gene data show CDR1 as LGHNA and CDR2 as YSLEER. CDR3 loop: CASSQDRPGMAFF. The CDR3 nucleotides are TGCGCCAGCAGCCAAGATCGACCGGGGATGGCTTTCTTT.

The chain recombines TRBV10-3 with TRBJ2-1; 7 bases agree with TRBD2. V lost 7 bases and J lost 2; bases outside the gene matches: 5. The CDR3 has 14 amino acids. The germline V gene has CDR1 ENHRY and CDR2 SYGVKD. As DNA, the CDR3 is TGTGCCATCAAAGAGCGGGACGCCTACAATGAGCAGTTCTTC. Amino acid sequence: CAIKERDAYNEQFF.

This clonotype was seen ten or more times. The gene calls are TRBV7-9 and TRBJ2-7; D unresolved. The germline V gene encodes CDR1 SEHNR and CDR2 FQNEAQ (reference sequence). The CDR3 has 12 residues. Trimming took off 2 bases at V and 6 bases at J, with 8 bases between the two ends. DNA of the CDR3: TGTGCCAGCAGCTTAACGTCTTTCGAGCAGTACTTC. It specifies CASSLTSFEQYF. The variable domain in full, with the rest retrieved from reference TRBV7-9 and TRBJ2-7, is DTGVSQNPRHKITKRGQNVTFRCDPISEHNRLYWYRQTLGQGPEFLTYFQNEAQLEKSRLLSDRFSAERPKGSFSTLEIQRTEQGDSAMYLCASSLTSFEQYFGPGTRLTVT.

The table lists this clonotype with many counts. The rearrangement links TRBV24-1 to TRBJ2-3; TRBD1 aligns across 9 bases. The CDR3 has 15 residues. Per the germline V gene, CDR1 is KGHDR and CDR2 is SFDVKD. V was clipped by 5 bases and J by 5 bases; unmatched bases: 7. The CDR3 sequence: CATSGGTGLGDTQYF. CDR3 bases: TGTGCCACCAGTGGCGGGACAGGGCTTGGAGATACGCAGTATTTT.

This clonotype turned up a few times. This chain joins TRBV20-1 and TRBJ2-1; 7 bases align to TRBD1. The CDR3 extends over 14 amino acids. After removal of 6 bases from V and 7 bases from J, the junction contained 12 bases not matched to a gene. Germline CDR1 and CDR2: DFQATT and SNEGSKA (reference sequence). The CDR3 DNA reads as TGCAGTGCCCGCACCCAACAGGGGCGAAATGAGCAGTTCTTC. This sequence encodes CSARTQQGRNEQFF.

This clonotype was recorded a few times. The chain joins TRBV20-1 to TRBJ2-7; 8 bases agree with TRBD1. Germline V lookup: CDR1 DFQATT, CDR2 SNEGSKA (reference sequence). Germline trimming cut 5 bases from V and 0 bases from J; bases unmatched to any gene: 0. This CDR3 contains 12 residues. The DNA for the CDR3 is TGCAGTGCTGACAGGGGCTCCTACGAGCAGTACTTC. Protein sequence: CSADRGSYEQYF.

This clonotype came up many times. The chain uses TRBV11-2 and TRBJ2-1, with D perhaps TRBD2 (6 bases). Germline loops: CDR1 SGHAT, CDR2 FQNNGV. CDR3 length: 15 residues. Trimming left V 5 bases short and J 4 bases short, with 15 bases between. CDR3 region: CASSRDWGRYNEQFF. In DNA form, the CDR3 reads TGTGCCAGCAGCCGTGACTGGGGGAGGTACAATGAGCAGTTCTTC.

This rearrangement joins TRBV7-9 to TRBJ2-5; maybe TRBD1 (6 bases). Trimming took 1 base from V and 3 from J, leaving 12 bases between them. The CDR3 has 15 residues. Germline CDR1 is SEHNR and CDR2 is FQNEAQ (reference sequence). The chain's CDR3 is CASSLERTAKETQYF. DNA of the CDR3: TGTGCCAGCAGCTTAGAAAGGACAGCCAAAGAGACCCAGTACTTC.

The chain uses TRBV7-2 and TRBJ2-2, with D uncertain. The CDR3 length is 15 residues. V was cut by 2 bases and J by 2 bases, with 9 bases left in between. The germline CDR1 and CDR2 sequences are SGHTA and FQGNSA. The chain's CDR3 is CASSLLGSNTGELFF. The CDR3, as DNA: TGTGCCAGCAGCTTATTGGGCAGCAACACCGGGGAGCTGTTTTTT.

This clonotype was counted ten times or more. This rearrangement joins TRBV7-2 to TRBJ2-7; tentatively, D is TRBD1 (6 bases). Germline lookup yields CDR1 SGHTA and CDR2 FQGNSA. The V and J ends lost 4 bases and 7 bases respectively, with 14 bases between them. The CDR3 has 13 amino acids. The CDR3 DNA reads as TGTGCCAGCAGCTACGGACAGTCCTCGGAGCAGTACTTC. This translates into CASSYGQSSEQYF.

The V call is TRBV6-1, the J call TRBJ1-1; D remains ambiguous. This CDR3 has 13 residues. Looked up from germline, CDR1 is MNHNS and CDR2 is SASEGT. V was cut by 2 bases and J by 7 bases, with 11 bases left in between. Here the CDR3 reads CASSEREVIEAFF. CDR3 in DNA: TGTGCCAGCAGTGAACGGGAGGTTATTGAAGCTTTCTTT.